This TCR beta chain was identified in a study of vaccination and CD4 T cells after COVID-19. Overall study context: Cells received overlapping spike peptides from SARS-CoV-2, HCoV-NL63, HCoV-OC43 and HCoV-229E as stimulation. Points from the study as a whole: The median SARS-CoV-2-reactive clonotype number increased from approximately 21 to 38, without statistical significance.

Treatment meaning: approximately 9-day PBMC culture with coronavirus spike peptide pools or control peptides (ViraFEST assay). Ahead of the COVID-19 pandemic (2011-2018), the CD4+ T cells of the unexposed donor were collected. Following expansion of antigen-specific T cells with peptide pools, ViraFEST then sequenced TCRs. Remarks on this clonotype: Antigen specificity is unknown.

Sequencing of DNA taken from cultured CD4+ T cells relied on the Oncomine TCR Beta short-read assay. From CD4+ T cells that had been cultured, genomic DNA was extracted. MiXCR, applied by TCRdb to the PCR reads, yields one record per CDR3 protein. The sample holds 8,500 to 10,000 distinct CDR3 sequences, roughly 60% seen once. Sequenced input: CD4+ T cells from blood, cultured in vitro. This receptor was taken from a human donor in good health.

As DNA, the CDR3 is TGTGCCAGCAGCAATAGGGGGAAGATGGACACTGAAGCTTTCTTT. Translation: CASSNRGKMDTEAFF. V and J are TRBV21-1 and TRBJ1-1; the listed D gene, TRBD1, was not tested against the DNA. TRBV21-1 is a pseudogene locus. The CDR3 consists of 15 residues.